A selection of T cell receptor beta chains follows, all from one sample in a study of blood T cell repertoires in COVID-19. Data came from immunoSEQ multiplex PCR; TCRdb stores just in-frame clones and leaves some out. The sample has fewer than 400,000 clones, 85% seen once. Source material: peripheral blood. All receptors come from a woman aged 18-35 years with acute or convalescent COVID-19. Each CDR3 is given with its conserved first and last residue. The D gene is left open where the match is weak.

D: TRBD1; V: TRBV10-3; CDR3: CAISSGQGNGYTF
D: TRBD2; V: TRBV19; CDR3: CASSTGLAAGPPTEQYF
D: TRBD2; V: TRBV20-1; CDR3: CSASHRLASTDTQYF
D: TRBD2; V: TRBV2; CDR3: CASSAMGLAVDTQYF
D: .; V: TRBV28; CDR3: CASSLTGYEKLFF
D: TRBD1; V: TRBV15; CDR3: CATSRVVTGGVLGAFF
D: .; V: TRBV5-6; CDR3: CASSLRQLLANYGYTF
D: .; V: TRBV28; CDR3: CASLKPGLQPQHF
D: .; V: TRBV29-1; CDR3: CSVAWAGDGTEAFF
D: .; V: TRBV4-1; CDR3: CASSPTVSSYNSPLHF
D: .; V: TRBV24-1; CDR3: CATSDGAGSDRNTIYF
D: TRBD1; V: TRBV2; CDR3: CASTEQRQGHYGYTF
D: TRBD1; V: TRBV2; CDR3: CASRDRGTGELFF
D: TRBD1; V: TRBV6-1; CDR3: CASSETRDRGGPLRNQPQHF
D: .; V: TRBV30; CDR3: CAWSGPGADTQYF
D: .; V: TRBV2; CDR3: CASIRHAEAFF
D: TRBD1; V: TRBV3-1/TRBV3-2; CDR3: CASSQGTGAMYEQYF
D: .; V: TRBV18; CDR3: CASSPPQTGNTIYF
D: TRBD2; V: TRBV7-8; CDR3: CASSPIGLAGVRETQYF
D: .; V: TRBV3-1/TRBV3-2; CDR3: CASSQVLASSYEQYF
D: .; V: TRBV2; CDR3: CASSEGTGWNYGYTF
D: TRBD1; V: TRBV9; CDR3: CASSGTGGPEAFF
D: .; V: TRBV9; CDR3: CASSPPPSWGELETQYF
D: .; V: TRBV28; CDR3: CASGTLGNTIYF
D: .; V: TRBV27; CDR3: CASSETGTSPTYGYTF
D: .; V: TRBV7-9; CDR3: CASSPRVDSAERTPDTQYF
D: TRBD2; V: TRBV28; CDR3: CASSEGTTGGELFF
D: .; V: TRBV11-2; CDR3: CASSLNSAGSGGELFF
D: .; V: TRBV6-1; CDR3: CASSEGGAPANYGYTF
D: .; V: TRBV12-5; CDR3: CASGPPGETQYF
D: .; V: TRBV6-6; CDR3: CASSPTGLYIMNTEAFF
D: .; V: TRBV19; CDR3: CASSMGQNTGELFF
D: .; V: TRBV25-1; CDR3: CASSGLPGGTDTQYF
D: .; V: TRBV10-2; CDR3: CASSCPGFSGNTIYF
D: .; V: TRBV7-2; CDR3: CASSSSWTGYEQYF
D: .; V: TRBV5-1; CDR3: CASSFGGTGSGNTIYF
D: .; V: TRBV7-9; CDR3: CASSSGVQPQHF
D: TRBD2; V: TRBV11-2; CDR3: CASSFGSGGSTQYF
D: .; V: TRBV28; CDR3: CASSLETGPAGEQYF